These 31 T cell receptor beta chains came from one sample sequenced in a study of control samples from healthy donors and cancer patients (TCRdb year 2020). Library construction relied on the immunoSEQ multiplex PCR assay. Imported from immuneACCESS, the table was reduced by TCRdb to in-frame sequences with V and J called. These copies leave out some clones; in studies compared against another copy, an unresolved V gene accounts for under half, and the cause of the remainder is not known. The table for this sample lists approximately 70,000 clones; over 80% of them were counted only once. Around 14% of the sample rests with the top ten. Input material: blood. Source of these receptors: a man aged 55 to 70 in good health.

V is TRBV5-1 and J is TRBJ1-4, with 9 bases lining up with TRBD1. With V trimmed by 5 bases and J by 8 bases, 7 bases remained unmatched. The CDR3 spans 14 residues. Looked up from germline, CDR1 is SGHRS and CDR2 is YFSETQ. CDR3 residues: CASRFGTGLEKLFF. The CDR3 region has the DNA TGCGCCAGCAGATTCGGGACAGGGTTAGAAAAACTGTTTTTT.

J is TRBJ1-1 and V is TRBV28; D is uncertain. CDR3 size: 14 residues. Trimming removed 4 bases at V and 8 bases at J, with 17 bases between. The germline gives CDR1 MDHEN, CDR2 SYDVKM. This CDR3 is CASSSPVSWSEAFF. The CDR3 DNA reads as TGTGCCAGCAGTTCCCCGGTCAGTTGGTCCGAAGCTTTCTTT.

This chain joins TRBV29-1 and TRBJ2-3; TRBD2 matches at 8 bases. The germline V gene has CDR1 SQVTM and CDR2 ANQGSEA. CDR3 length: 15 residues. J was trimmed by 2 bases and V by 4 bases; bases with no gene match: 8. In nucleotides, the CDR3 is TGCAGCGTTGCGGGAGGGTCGGGACCCACAGATACGCAGTATTTT. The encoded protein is CSVAGGSGPTDTQYF.

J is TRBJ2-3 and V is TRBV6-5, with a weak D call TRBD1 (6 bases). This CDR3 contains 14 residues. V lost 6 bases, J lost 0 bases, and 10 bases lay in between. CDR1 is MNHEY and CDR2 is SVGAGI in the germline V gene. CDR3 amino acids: CASSTGISTDTQYF. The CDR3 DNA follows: TGTGCCAGCAGCACAGGGATTAGCACAGATACGCAGTATTTT.

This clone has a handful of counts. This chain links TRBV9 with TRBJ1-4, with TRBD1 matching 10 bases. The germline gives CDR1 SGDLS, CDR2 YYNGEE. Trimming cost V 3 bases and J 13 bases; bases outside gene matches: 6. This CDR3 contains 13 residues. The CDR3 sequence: CASSGGDRGGLFF. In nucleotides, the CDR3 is TGTGCCAGCAGCGGAGGGGACAGGGGAGGACTGTTTTTT.

CDR3 in amino acids: CASSQTSGAYNEQFF. The CDR3 nucleotides read TGCGCCAGCAGCCAAACTAGCGGTGCGTACAATGAGCAGTTCTTC. V is TRBV4-3 and J is TRBJ2-1; TRBD2 matches 8 bases. The CDR3 sequence is 15 residues long. Germline loops: CDR1 LGHNA, CDR2 YSLEER. V shed 2 bases, J shed 4 bases, and the junction held 4 bases outside the gene matches.

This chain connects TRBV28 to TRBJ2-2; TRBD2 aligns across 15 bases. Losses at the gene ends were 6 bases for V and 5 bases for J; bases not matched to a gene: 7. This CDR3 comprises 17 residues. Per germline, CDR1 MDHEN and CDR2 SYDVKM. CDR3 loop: CASRFSGTSGRTGELFF. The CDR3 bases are TGTGCCAGCAGATTCTCCGGGACTAGCGGGAGGACCGGGGAGCTGTTTTTT.

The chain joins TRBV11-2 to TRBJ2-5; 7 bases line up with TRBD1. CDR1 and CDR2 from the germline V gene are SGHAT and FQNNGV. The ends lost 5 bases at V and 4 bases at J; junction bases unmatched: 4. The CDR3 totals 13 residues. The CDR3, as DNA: TGTGCCAGCAGCCCAGGGGGTCGAGAGACCCAGTACTTC. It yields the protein CASSPGGRETQYF. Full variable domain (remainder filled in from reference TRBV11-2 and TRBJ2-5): EAGVAQSPRYKIIEKRQSVAFWCNPISGHATLYWYQQILGQGPKLLIQFQNNGVVDDSQLPKDRFSAERLKGVDSTLKIQPAKLEDSAVYLCASSPGGRETQYFGPGTRLLVL.

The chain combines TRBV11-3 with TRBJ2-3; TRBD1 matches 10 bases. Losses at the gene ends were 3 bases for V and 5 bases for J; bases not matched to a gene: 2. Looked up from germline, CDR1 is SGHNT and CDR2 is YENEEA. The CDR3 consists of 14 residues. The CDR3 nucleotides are TGTGCCAGCAGCTTGGGACAGGGGTTAGATACGCAGTATTTT. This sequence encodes CASSLGQGLDTQYF.

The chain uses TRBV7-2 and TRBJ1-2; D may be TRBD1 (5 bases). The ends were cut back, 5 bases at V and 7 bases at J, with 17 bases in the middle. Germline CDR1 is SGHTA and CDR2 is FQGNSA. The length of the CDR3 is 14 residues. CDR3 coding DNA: TGTGCCAGCAGCCCAGCGGGAGGGGCCGGTGGCTACACCTTC. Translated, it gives CASSPAGGAGGYTF.

The CDR3 protein is CASTALTPRITEAFF. In nucleotides, the CDR3 is TGTGCCAGTACTGCTCTGACACCCAGGATCACTGAAGCTTTCTTT. V and J are TRBV19 and TRBJ1-1; D remains unclear. Germline values: CDR1 LNHDA, CDR2 SQIVND (reference sequence). V dropped 7 bases and J dropped 4 bases, with 19 bases sitting between them. The length of the CDR3 is 15 residues.

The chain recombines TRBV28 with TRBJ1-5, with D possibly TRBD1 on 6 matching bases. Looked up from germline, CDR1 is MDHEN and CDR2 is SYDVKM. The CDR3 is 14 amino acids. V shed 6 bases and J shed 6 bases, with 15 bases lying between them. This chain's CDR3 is CASRLGGPGQPQHF. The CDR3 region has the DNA TGTGCCAGCAGGCTAGGGGGTCCTGGTCAGCCCCAGCATTTT.

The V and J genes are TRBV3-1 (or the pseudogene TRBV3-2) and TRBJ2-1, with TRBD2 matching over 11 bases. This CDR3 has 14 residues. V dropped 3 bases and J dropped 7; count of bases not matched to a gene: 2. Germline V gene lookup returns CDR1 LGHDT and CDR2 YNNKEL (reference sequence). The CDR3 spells CASSQTSGINEQFF. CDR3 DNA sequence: TGTGCCAGCAGCCAGACTAGCGGGATAAATGAGCAGTTCTTC.

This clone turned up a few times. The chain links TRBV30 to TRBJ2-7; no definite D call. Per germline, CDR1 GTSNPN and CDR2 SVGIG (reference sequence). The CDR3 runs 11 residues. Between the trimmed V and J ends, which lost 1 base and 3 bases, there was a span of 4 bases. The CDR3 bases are TGTGCCTGGAGTGGCGTCTACGAGCAGTACTTC. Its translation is CAWSGVYEQYF.

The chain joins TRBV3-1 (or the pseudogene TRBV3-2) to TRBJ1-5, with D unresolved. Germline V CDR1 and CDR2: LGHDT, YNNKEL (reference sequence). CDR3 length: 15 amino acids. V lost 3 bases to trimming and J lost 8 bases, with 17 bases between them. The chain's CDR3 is CASSHRRAAPEPQHF. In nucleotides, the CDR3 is TGTGCCAGCAGCCATAGGCGGGCAGCTCCGGAGCCCCAGCATTTT.

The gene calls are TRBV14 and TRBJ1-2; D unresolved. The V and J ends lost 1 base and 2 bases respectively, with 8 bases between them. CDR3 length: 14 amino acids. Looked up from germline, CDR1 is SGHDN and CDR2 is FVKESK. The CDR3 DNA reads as TGTGCCAGCAGCCAAGCTCGGCTGAACTATGGCTACACCTTC. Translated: CASSQARLNYGYTF.

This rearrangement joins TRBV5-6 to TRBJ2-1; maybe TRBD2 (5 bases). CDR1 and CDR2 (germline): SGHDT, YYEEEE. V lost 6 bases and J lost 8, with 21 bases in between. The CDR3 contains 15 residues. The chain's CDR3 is CASKSLALHLDEQFF. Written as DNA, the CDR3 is TGTGCCAGCAAGTCCCTAGCTCTCCATCTCGATGAGCAGTTCTTC.

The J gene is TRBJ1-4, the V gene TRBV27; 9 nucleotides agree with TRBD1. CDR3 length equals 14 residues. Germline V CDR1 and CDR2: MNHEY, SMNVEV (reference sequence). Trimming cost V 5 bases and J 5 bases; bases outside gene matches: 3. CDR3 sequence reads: CASSQDRGNEKLFF. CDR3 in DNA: TGTGCCAGCAGTCAGGACAGGGGAAATGAAAAACTGTTTTTT.

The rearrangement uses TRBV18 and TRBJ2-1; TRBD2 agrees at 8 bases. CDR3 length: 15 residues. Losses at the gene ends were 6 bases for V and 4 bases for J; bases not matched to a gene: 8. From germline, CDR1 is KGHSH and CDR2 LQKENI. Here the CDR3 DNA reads TGTGCCAGCTCCCCCGGGGGGGCGACATACAATGAGCAGTTCTTC. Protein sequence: CASSPGGATYNEQFF.

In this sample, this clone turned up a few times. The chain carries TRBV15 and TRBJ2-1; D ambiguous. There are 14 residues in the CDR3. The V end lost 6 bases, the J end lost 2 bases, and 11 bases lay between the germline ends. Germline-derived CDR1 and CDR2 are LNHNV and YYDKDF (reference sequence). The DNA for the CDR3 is TGTGCCACCAGACCCCGGGCGGCCTACAATGAGCAGTTCTTC. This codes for CATRPRAAYNEQFF.

The CDR3 sequence: CASSLSNSPYEQYF. In nucleotides, the CDR3 is TGTGCCAGCAGCTTAAGTAACTCGCCCTACGAGCAGTACTTC. This sequence joins TRBV7-2 and TRBJ2-7, with D unclear. V lost 2 bases and J lost 2, with 10 bases in between. From germline, CDR1 is SGHTA and CDR2 FQGNSA. The CDR3 consists of 14 residues. Full variable domain (outside the CDR3, taken from reference TRBV7-2 and TRBJ2-7): GAGVSQSPSNKVTEKGKDVELRCDPISGHTALYWYRQSLGQGLEFLIYFQGNSAPDKSGLPSDRFSAERTGGSVSTLTIQRTQQEDSAVYLCASSLSNSPYEQYFGPGTRLTVT.

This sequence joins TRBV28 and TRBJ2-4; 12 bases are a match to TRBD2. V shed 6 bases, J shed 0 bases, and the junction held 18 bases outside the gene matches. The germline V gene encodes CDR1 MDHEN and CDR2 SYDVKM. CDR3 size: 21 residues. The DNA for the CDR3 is TGTGCCAGCAGCCGGAACAGACTAGCGGGAGATAGGGTGGTAGCCAAAAACATTCAGTACTTC. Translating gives CASSRNRLAGDRVVAKNIQYF.

The CDR3 DNA sequence: TGTGCCAGCAGAGGGGGAGGGGGTAGCAATCAGCCCCAGCATTTT. It specifies CASRGGGGSNQPQHF. V is TRBV28 and J is TRBJ1-5, with a weak D call TRBD1 (6 bases). This CDR3 comprises 15 residues. Per germline, CDR1 MDHEN and CDR2 SYDVKM. Trimming removed 6 bases at V and 0 bases at J, with 12 bases between.

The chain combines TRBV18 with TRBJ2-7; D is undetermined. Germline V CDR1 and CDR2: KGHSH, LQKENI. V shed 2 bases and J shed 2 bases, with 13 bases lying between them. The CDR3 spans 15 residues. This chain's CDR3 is CASSPSASQAYEQYF. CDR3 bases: TGTGCCAGCTCACCAAGTGCCAGTCAAGCCTACGAGCAGTACTTC.

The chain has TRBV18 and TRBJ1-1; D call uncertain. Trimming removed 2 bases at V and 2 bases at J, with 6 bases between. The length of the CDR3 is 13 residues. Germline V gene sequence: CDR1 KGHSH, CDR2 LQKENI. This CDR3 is CASSPNLNTEAFF. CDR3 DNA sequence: TGTGCCAGCTCACCAAATCTTAACACTGAAGCTTTCTTT.

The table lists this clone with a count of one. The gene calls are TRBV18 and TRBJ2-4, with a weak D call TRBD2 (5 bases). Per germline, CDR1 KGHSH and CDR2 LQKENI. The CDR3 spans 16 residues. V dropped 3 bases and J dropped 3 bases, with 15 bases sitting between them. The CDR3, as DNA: TGTGCCAGCTCACCTGCGGGCTTGATCAACAAAAACATTCAGTACTTC. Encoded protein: CASSPAGLINKNIQYF.

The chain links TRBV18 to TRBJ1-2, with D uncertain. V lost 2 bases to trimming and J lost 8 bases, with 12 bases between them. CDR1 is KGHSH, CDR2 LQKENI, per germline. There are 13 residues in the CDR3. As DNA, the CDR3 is TGTGCCAGCTCACCATTCGAGGAGAGGGGCTACACCTTC. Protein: CASSPFEERGYTF. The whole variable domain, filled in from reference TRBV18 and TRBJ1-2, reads NAGVMQNPRHLVRRRGQEARLRCSPMKGHSHVYWYRQLPEEGLKFMVYLQKENIIDESGMPKERFSAEFPKEGPSILRIQQVVRGDSAAYFCASSPFEERGYTFGSGTRLTVV.

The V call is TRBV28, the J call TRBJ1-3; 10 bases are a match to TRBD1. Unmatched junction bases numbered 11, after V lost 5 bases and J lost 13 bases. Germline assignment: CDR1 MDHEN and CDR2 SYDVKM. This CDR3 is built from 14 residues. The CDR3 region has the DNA TGTGCCAGCAGTGCGGGACAGGGGTTTTGGGCAATATATTTT. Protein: CASSAGQGFWAIYF.

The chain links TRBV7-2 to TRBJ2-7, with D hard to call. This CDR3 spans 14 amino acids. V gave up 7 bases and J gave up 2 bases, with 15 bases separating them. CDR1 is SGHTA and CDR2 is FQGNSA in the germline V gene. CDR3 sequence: CASNIDGPAYEQYF. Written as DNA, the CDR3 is TGTGCCAGCAATATAGACGGCCCGGCCTACGAGCAGTACTTC.

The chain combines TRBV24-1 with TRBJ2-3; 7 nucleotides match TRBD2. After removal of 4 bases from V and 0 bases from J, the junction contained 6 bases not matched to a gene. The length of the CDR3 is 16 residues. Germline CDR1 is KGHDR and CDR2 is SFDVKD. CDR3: CATSDRAGTSTDTQYF. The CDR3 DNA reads TGTGCCACCAGTGACAGAGCGGGAACTAGCACAGATACGCAGTATTTT.

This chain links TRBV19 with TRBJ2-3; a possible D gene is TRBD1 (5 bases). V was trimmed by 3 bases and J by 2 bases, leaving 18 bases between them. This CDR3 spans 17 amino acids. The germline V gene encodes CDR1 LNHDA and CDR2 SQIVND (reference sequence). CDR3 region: CASSIAVGLISTDTQYF. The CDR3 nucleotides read TGTGCCAGTAGTATTGCGGTGGGGCTGATTTCCACAGATACGCAGTATTTT.